Listed below are T cell receptor beta chains from one sample, sequenced in a study of CD8 T cells in ankylosing spondylitis. MiXCR, run by TCRdb on the 5' RACE reads, gives a single entry per CDR3 protein. The sample consists of 150,000 to 200,000 distinct CDR3 sequences, under 35% of them appearing once. Sequenced sample: synovial fluid, either unsorted or a sorted T cell fraction (not recorded which). The receptors come from a male donor with ankylosing spondylitis. Both conserved end residues are part of each CDR3.

j_gene	v_gene	CDR3aa
TRBJ2-1	TRBV29-1	CSVDGTDNEQFF
TRBJ2-5	TRBV2	CASSPNRQETQYF
TRBJ2-1	TRBV5-1	CASSPSGNSYNEQFF
TRBJ2-2	TRBV12-3/TRBV12-4	CASSLGVGELFF
TRBJ1-5	TRBV4-1	CASSQVRQAQGNQPQHF
TRBJ2-7	TRBV28	CASSRTGGYRHYEQYF
TRBJ2-5	TRBV6-1	CASSEGETQYF
TRBJ2-1	TRBV27	CASKGAHEQFF
TRBJ1-2	TRBV7-2	CASSFYTTGSEGYTF
TRBJ1-2	TRBV12-3/TRBV12-4	CASSFGGPLGYTF
TRBJ1-2	TRBV29-1	CSVDPNRGPYGYTF
TRBJ1-2	TRBV25-1	CASSSTDNYGYTF
TRBJ1-1	TRBV11-2	CASSARTGVTEAFF
TRBJ2-5	TRBV24-1	CATSDATTAGGHETQYF
TRBJ1-5	TRBV15	CATSTGQGIWSNQPQHF
TRBJ2-5	TRBV24-1	CATSDAEGAGETQYF
TRBJ2-7	TRBV12-3/TRBV12-4	CASSYGTGRAYEQYF
TRBJ2-4	TRBV20-1	CSARDPRGGGKNIQYF
TRBJ2-1	TRBV18	CASSPIQLAGTDEQFF
TRBJ2-3	TRBV25-1	CASSTPSNGDTQYF
TRBJ2-1	TRBV6-1	CASTQAGAYNEQFF
TRBJ2-1	TRBV4-3	CASSQDIAGALYNEQFF
TRBJ1-1	TRBV5-1	CASSFWGSVTEAFF
TRBJ2-1	TRBV20-1	CSAREHVNEQFF
TRBJ2-5	TRBV5-1	CASTATGNIGETQYF
TRBJ1-1	TRBV7-2	CASSQWGNTEAFF
TRBJ1-1	TRBV11-3	CASSLDGGGWTEAFF
TRBJ1-1	TRBV20-1	CSARVSGSGTEAFF
TRBJ2-2	TRBV4-2	CASSQDFLAENTGELFF
TRBJ2-7	TRBV19	CASSRQGQLYEQYF
TRBJ2-7	TRBV5-1	CASSLTSTRTEQYF
TRBJ2-7	TRBV28	CASSSGIRYEQYF
TRBJ2-3	TRBV6-5	CASSYGAAVRDTQYF
TRBJ2-3	TRBV7-3	CASTAEGPDTQYF
TRBJ1-1	TRBV2	CATRRAEGNTEAFF
TRBJ2-3	TRBV6-6	CASRPSGDTQYF
TRBJ1-4	TRBV28	CASRGQGRATNEKLFF
TRBJ2-4	TRBV4-1	CASSQEELAGGHVTLAKNIQYF
TRBJ1-1	TRBV20-1	CSAPDRIEAFF
TRBJ1-2	TRBV2	CASSAQGQSNYGYTF
TRBJ1-4	TRBV19	CASSIFGWTEELFF
TRBJ2-3	TRBV7-7	CASSLAGGTQYF
TRBJ2-5	TRBV29-1	CSVERGVGYQETQYF
TRBJ1-5	TRBV2	CASSEVGGPNQPQHF
TRBJ1-1	TRBV6-5	CASSYSRGAVINTEAFF
TRBJ2-3	TRBV20-1	CSARGAGAGDTQYF
TRBJ2-3	TRBV7-9	CASRWRGSTDTQYF
TRBJ2-2	TRBV28	CATRKRGTNTGELFF
TRBJ1-1	TRBV19	CASSIDWMGGDTEAFF
TRBJ2-1	TRBV20-1	CSALGLAGGPRISYNEQFF
TRBJ2-1	TRBV4-1	CASSLYLSGLAGGEQFF
TRBJ2-1	TRBV7-3	CASSPQAGGTYNEQFF
TRBJ2-1	TRBV4-1	CASSNYDAGPANEQFF